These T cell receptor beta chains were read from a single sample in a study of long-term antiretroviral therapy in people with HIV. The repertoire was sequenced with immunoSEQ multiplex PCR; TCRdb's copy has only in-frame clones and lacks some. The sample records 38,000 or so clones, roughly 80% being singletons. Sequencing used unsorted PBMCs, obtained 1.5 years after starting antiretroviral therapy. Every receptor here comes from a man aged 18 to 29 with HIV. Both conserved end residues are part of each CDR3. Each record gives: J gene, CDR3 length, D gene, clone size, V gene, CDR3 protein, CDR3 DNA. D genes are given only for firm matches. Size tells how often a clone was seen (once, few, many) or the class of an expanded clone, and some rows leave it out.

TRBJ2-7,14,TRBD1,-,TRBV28,CASTPDRAGNEQYF,TGTGCCAGCACCCCGGACAGGGCTGGGAACGAGCAGTACTTC
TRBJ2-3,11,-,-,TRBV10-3,CAINQGDTQYF,TGTGCCATCAATCAGGGAGATACGCAGTATTTT
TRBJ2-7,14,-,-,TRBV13,CASSLTLETYEQYF,TGTGCCAGCAGCTTAACGTTGGAGACCTACGAGCAGTACTTC
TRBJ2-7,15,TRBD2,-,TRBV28,CASSRGLALEYEQYF,TGTGCCAGCAGCCGAGGACTAGCTCTTGAATACGAGCAGTACTTC
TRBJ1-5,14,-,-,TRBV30,CAWSSGLPGEPQHF,TGTGCCTGGAGCTCCGGGCTCCCGGGGGAGCCCCAGCATTTT
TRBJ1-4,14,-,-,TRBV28,CASSSRATNEKLFF,TGTGCCAGCAGTTCCAGAGCAACTAATGAAAAACTGTTTTTT
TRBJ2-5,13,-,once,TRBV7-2,CASSLVFARTQYF,TGTGCCAGCAGCTTAGTTTTCGCCCGGACCCAGTACTTC
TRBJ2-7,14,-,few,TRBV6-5,CASSLGPNHYEQYF,TGTGCCAGCAGCCTCGGGCCGAATCACTACGAGCAGTACTTC
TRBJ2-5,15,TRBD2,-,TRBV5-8,CASTHTGLASGTQYF,TGTGCCAGCACCCATACGGGACTAGCGTCCGGGACCCAGTACTTC
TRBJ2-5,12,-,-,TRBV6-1,CASGGRAETQYF,TGTGCCAGCGGGGGCAGGGCCGAGACCCAGTACTTC
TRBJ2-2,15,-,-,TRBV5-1,CASSFGGLNTGELFF,TGCGCCAGCAGCTTCGGCGGGTTGAACACCGGGGAGCTGTTTTTT
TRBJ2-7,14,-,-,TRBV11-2,CASSLLKDSYEQYF,TGTGCCAGCAGCTTACTCAAGGACAGTTACGAGCAGTACTTC
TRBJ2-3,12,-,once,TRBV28,CASSIRDDTQYF,TGTGCCAGCAGCATACGGGACGATACGCAGTATTTT
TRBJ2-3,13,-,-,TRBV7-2,CASSFPPADTQYF,TGTGCCAGCAGCTTTCCGCCCGCAGATACGCAGTATTTT
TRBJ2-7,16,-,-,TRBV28,CASSLLAGGKAYEQYF,TGTGCCAGCAGTTTACTAGCCGGGGGTAAAGCCTACGAGCAGTACTTC
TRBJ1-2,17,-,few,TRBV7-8,CASSLEASTVRSSGYTF,TGTGCCAGCAGCTTAGAGGCCTCAACCGTACGGAGTAGTGGCTACACCTTC
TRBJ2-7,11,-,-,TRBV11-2,CASSLGLEQYF,TGTGCCAGCAGCTTGGGTCTCGAGCAGTACTTC
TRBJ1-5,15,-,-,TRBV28,CASRPDGHSNQPQHF,TGTGCCAGCAGGCCCGATGGACACAGCAATCAGCCCCAGCATTTT
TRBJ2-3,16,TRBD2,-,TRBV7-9,CASSLFQTSGTDTQYF,TGTGCCAGCAGCTTATTTCAGACTAGCGGAACAGATACGCAGTATTTT
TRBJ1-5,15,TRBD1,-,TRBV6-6,CASSYLQGRNQPQHF,TGTGCCAGCAGTTACCTACAGGGGCGAAATCAGCCCCAGCATTTT
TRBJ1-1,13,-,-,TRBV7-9,CASSLPPGHKAFF,TGTGCCAGCAGCTTACCCCCGGGACACAAAGCTTTCTTT
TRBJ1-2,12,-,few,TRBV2,CASSEGNYGYTF,TGTGCCAGCAGTGAGGGAAACTATGGCTACACCTTC
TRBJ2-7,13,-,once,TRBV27,CASSSGFRGEQYF,TGTGCCAGCAGTTCGGGGTTTCGCGGCGAGCAGTACTTC
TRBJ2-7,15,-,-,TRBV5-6,CASSFGGLSLYEQYF,TGTGCCAGCAGCTTCGGAGGACTATCACTCTACGAGCAGTACTTC
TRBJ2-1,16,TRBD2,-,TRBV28,CASSPLSGSSYNEQFF,TGTGCCAGCAGTCCCCTTAGCGGGAGCTCCTACAATGAGCAGTTCTTC
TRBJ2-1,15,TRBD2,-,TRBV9,CASSVSGGGGNEQFF,TGTGCCAGCAGCGTATCGGGGGGTGGGGGCAATGAGCAGTTCTTC
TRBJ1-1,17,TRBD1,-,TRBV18,CASSPRDRGRRDTEAFF,TGTGCCAGCTCACCGAGGGACAGGGGGCGCCGGGACACTGAAGCTTTCTTT
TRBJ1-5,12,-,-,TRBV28,CASSSGFPPQHF,TGTGCCAGCAGTTCGGGATTTCCGCCCCAGCATTTT
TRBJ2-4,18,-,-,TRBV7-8,CASSPQRAPEGAKNIQYF,TGTGCCAGCAGCCCTCAGCGGGCCCCGGAGGGAGCCAAAAACATTCAGTACTTC
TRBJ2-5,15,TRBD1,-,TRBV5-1,CASSLGQGAQETQYF,TGCGCCAGCAGCTTGGGACAGGGAGCCCAAGAGACCCAGTACTTC
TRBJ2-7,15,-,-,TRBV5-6,CASSKRTGLSYEQYF,TGTGCCAGCAGCAAGCGCACAGGGCTCTCCTACGAGCAGTACTTC
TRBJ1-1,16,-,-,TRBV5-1,CASSLWTPGQNTEAFF,TGCGCCAGCAGCCTCTGGACACCAGGACAGAACACTGAAGCTTTCTTT
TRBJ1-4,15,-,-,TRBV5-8,CASSWGYSLNEKLFF,TGTGCCAGCAGCTGGGGCTACAGCTTAAATGAAAAACTGTTTTTT
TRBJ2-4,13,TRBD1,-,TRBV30,CAWIGTGANIQYF,TGTGCCTGGATTGGGACAGGGGCCAACATTCAGTACTTC
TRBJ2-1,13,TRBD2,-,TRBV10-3,CATALLADNEQFF,TGTGCCACGGCCCTACTAGCGGACAATGAGCAGTTCTTC
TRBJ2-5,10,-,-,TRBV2,CASTWETQYF,TGTGCCAGCACGTGGGAGACCCAGTACTTC
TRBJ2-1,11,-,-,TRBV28,CASSRTFEQFF,TGTGCCAGCAGTCGAACGTTTGAGCAGTTCTTC
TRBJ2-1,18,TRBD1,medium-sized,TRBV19,CASSPGQGEWRGGNEQFF,TGTGCCAGTAGTCCCGGACAGGGGGAATGGAGAGGGGGTAATGAGCAGTTCTTC
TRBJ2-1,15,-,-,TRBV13,CASSLEATSHNEQFF,TGTGCCAGCAGCTTAGAGGCTACGAGCCACAATGAGCAGTTCTTC
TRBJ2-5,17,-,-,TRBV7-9,CASSPSRGWRAQETQYF,TGTGCCAGCAGCCCAAGCCGGGGGTGGCGTGCACAAGAGACCCAGTACTTC
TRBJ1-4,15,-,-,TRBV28,CASSSHGVTNEKLFF,TGTGCCAGCAGTTCCCACGGGGTAACTAATGAAAAACTGTTTTTT
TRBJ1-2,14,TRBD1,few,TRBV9,CASSVGQGGYGYTF,TGTGCCAGCAGCGTAGGACAGGGGGGATATGGCTACACCTTC
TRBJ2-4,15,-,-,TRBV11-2,CASSSYSLAKNIQYF,TGTGCCAGCAGCTCCTATTCACTAGCCAAAAACATTCAGTACTTC
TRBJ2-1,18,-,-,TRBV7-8,CASSLDPSGEWTYNEQFF,TGTGCCAGCAGCTTAGACCCGTCGGGGGAGTGGACCTACAATGAGCAGTTCTTC
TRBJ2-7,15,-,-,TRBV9,CASSPRGTYSYEQYF,TGTGCCAGCAGCCCCAGGGGCACATATAGTTACGAGCAGTACTTC
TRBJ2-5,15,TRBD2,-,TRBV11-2,CASSWCCGSWETQYF,TGTGCCAGCAGCTGGTGCTGCGGGAGCTGGGAGACCCAGTACTTC
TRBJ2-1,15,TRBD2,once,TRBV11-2,CASSKATSGSNEQFF,TGTGCCAGCAGCAAAGCGACTAGCGGGAGCAATGAGCAGTTCTTC
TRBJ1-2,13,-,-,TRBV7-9,CASSLPFNYGYTF,TGTGCCAGCAGCTTGCCGTTTAACTATGGCTACACCTTC
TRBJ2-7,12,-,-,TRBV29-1,CSPRRGRYEQYF,TGCAGCCCCAGGAGGGGGCGATACGAGCAGTACTTC
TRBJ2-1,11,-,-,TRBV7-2,CASVAWNEQFF,TGTGCCAGCGTAGCCTGGAATGAGCAGTTCTTC
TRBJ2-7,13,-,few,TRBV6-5,CASSYLGSYEQYF,TGTGCCAGCAGTTACTTGGGATCCTACGAGCAGTACTTC
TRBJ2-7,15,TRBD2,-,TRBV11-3,CASSFASGRMYEQYF,TGTGCCAGCAGCTTTGCTAGCGGGAGGATGTACGAGCAGTACTTC
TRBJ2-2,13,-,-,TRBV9,CASSAGLSGELFF,TGTGCCAGCAGCGCTGGACTATCCGGGGAGCTGTTTTTT